This T cell receptor beta chain was recovered during a study of cytomegalovirus exposure and HLA in healthy donors. Study-level information: Sequencing of about 179 million T cells in an earlier analysis found around 100 million unique TCR beta sequences.

The CDR3 runs to 15 residues. The V and J ends lost 6 bases and 0 bases respectively, with 12 bases between them. Germline V gives CDR1 SNHLY, CDR2 FYNNEI. Researchers ran the PCR with 60 Vbeta and 13 Jbeta primers. The method was immunoSEQ multiplex PCR; TCRdb's version includes in-frame clones alone and lacks a portion of them. The sample gives approximately 180,000 clones, roughly 13% of which show up once; over 6.5% is in the top ten. The specimen sequenced was PBMCs. V usage is TRBV2 and J usage is TRBJ1-5; no firm D call. The receptor comes from a man aged 45-60 years in good health and CMV-seropositive. Here the CDR3 DNA reads TGTGCCAGCAGACGACACGTAGATAGCAATCAGCCCCAGCATTTT. It codes for CASRRHVDSNQPQHF. The whole variable domain, filled in from reference TRBV2 and TRBJ1-5, reads EPEVTQTPSHQVTQMGQEVILRCVPISNHLYFYWYRQILGQKVEFLVSFYNNEISEKSEIFDDQFSVERPDGSNFTLKIRSTKLEDSAMYFCASRRHVDSNQPQHFGDGTRLSIL.